The next 2 T cell receptor beta chains were all read from a single sample in a study of early T cells in non-severe SARS-CoV-2 infection (dated by TCRdb to about 2021). Library preparation used 5' RACE. TCRdb lists the instrument as NextSeq 500. The raw public reads went through TCRdb reprocessing: fastp at Q25, MiXCR clone calling, in-frame beta chains kept. Each record represents a unique CDR3 protein, reported with the most common genes and DNA among its rows. Recorded for this sample are more than 65,000 distinct CDR3 sequences; under 15% of them occurred a single time. The ten largest make up about 1.3% of the sample. What was sequenced was whole blood. All receptors come from an adult who was a healthcare worker with PCR-confirmed SARS-CoV-2 infection or an uninfected control (not recorded which).

Details on this clonotype: This may be a read error: a much more frequent sequence differs by one nucleotide. This chain connects TRBV27 to TRBJ2-1; 7 nucleotides match TRBD1. CDR3 size: 13 residues. From germline, CDR1 is MNHEY and CDR2 SMNVEV (reference sequence). The CDR3 DNA follows: TGTGCCAGCAGTTTATCAGGGGGCAATGAGCAGTTGTTC. It specifies CASSLSGGNEQLF.

This clonotype was recorded many times. CDR3 residues: CSVETLAGGVEQFF. The CDR3 DNA follows: TGCAGCGTTGAAACACTAGCGGGAGGTGTTGAGCAGTTCTTC. V gene TRBV29-1 combines with J gene TRBJ2-1, with 12 bases aligning to TRBD2. V lost 2 bases, J lost 9 bases, and 5 bases stayed unmatched. Germline CDR1 is SQVTM and CDR2 is ANQGSEA. This CDR3 comprises 14 residues.